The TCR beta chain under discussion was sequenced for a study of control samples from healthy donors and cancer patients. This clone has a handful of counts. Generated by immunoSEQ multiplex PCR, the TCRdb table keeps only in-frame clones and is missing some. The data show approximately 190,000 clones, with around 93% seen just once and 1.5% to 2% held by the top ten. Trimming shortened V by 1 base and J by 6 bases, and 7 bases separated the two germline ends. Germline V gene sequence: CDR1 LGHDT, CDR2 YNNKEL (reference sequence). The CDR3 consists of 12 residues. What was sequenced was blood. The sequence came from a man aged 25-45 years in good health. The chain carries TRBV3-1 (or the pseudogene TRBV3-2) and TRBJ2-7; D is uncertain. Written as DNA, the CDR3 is TGTGCCAGCAGCCAAGCCCAGCGCGAGCAGTACTTC. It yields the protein CASSQAQREQYF.